These 7 T cell receptor beta chains were all obtained from the same sample, sequenced in a study of blood T cell repertoires in COVID-19. Clones were sequenced by immunoSEQ multiplex PCR, and TCRdb holds only the in-frame ones, with some missing. In the table there are 150,000 to 200,000 clones, more than 70% of which are singletons. The sample taken for sequencing was PBMCs or T cells enriched from blood (not recorded which). The receptors originated from a young woman who had recovered from COVID-19.

Remarks on this clone: The same CDR3 arises from other DNA sequences in this sample as well. This sequence joins TRBV4-1 and TRBJ1-1; D remains ambiguous. Per germline, CDR1 MGHRA and CDR2 YSYEKL. There are 13 residues in the CDR3. Between the trimmed V and J ends, which lost 0 bases and 0 bases, there was a span of 2 bases. The CDR3 nucleotides are TGCGCCAGCAGCCAAGATATGAACACTGAAGCTTTCTTT. Protein sequence: CASSQDMNTEAFF.

The chain carries TRBV14 and TRBJ2-7; D is unresolved. The CDR3 runs to 15 residues. The V end lost 1 base, the J end lost 6 bases, and 16 bases lay between the germline ends. Germline CDR1 SGHDN, CDR2 FVKESK. The CDR3 nucleotides are TGTGCCAGCAGCCAAGTGGGTGGAAGACTTGGCGAGCAGTACTTC. It yields the protein CASSQVGGRLGEQYF.

This chain connects TRBV6-5 to TRBJ2-3, with D maybe TRBD1 (5 bases). Germline lookup yields CDR1 MNHEY and CDR2 SVGAGI. This CDR3 region has 15 residues. The V gene lost 7 bases and the J gene lost 4 bases, with 18 bases spanning the gap. The CDR3 DNA sequence: TGTGCCAGCAACGGAAGGGGCGTCCGGGCAGATACGCAGTATTTT. Protein product: CASNGRGVRADTQYF.

The V call is TRBV5-1, the J call TRBJ2-1; a weak D match, TRBD1 (5 bases). There are 14 residues in the CDR3. Germline CDR1 and CDR2: SGHRS and YFSETQ. Trimming removed 4 bases from V and 8 bases from J, with 16 bases in between. The CDR3 reads CASSPGQGADEQFF. DNA of the CDR3: TGCGCCAGCAGCCCCGGACAAGGCGCCGATGAGCAGTTCTTC.

V and J are TRBV3-1 (or the pseudogene TRBV3-2) and TRBJ2-7, with 8 bases that match TRBD1. The germline gives CDR1 LGHDT, CDR2 YNNKEL (reference sequence). V lost 4 bases and J lost 8; bases outside the gene matches: 7. CDR3 size: 13 residues. The CDR3 region is CASSPSSGGKQYF. The CDR3 DNA follows: TGTGCCAGCAGCCCATCATCAGGGGGCAAGCAGTACTTC.

This chain joins TRBV28 and TRBJ2-3; 9 nucleotides line up with TRBD2. Germline CDR1 and CDR2: MDHEN and SYDVKM. The CDR3 contains 17 residues. The trim removed 1 base at V and 2 bases at J, leaving 7 bases unmatched. The CDR3 protein is CASSLFAGGHHTDTQYF. The CDR3 DNA sequence: TGTGCCAGCAGTTTATTCGCGGGAGGGCACCACACAGATACGCAGTATTTT. Using reference TRBV28 and TRBJ2-3 for the parts outside the CDR3, the full variable domain is DVKVTQSSRYLVKRTGEKVFLECVQDMDHENMFWYRQDPGLGLRLIYFSYDVKMKEKGDIPEGYSVSREKKERFSLILESASTNQTSMYLCASSLFAGGHHTDTQYFGPGTRLTVL.

The chain joins TRBV19 to TRBJ2-4, with TRBD1 matching 9 bases. Germline CDR1 reads LNHDA; CDR2 reads SQIVND (reference sequence). The junction had 1 base not matched to a gene; V was cut back by 6 bases and J by 4 bases. The CDR3 is 13 amino acids. CDR3: CASRGTGKNIQYF. The CDR3 nucleotides read TGTGCCAGTAGAGGGACAGGGAAAAACATTCAGTACTTC.